The 29 T cell receptor beta chains given below trace back to one sample, sequenced in a study of blood T cell repertoires in COVID-19. Profiling relied on immunoSEQ multiplex PCR, and the TCRdb table lists in-frame clones only, not all of them. The sample consists of some 300,000 clones, just under 90% of them appearing once. The material sequenced was PBMCs or T cells enriched from blood (not recorded which). All receptors come from a woman aged 45-65 years who had been exposed to COVID-19.

The chain links TRBV5-1 to TRBJ1-6, with 7 bases fitting TRBD1. V gave up 3 bases and J gave up 10 bases; unmatched junction bases: 10. Germline CDR1 SGHRS, CDR2 YFSETQ. This CDR3 region has 15 residues. The CDR3 is CASSSTRQGESPLHF. Written as DNA, the CDR3 is TGCGCCAGCAGCTCAACCCGACAGGGCGAATCACCCCTCCACTTT.

This clone has a single count. CDR3: CASRQGAAGNTIYF. In DNA form, the CDR3 reads TGTGCCAGCAGACAGGGGGCGGCTGGAAACACCATATATTTT. The chain recombines TRBV2 with TRBJ1-3, with TRBD1 identical over 9 bases. V shed 6 bases and J 2 bases; nucleotides not matched to a gene: 2. This CDR3 region has 14 residues. The germline gives CDR1 SNHLY, CDR2 FYNNEI.

The genes are TRBV28 and TRBJ1-4; a weak D match, TRBD1 (6 bases). The CDR3 is made up of 15 amino acids. Germline CDR1 and CDR2: MDHEN and SYDVKM. V was trimmed by 5 bases and J by 6 bases, leaving 16 bases between them. The CDR3, as DNA: TGTGCCAGCAGTACCCCGGGAGGGGGATATGAAAAACTGTTTTTT. This sequence encodes CASSTPGGGYEKLFF.

The chain has TRBV19 and TRBJ1-2; perhaps TRBD1 as D (5 bases). The germline V gene encodes CDR1 LNHDA and CDR2 SQIVND (reference sequence). The CDR3 is 13 amino acids. Between the trimmed V and J ends, which lost 5 bases and 1 base, there was a span of 8 bases. The CDR3 nucleotides read TGTGCCAGTAGTCGGACAAATAACTATGGCTACACCTTC. Translated: CASSRTNNYGYTF.

The rearrangement links TRBV19 to TRBJ1-1, with 9 bases identical to TRBD1. Germline lookup yields CDR1 LNHDA and CDR2 SQIVND (reference sequence). The V and J ends lost 10 bases and 5 bases, in that order; junction bases with no gene match: 8. The CDR3 covers 13 residues. The CDR3 region has the DNA TGTGCCACTTCGACAGGGGGTCGGACTGAAGCTTTCTTT. Encoded protein: CATSTGGRTEAFF. Full variable domain (missing parts from reference TRBV19 and TRBJ1-1): DGGITQSPKYLFRKEGQNVTLSCEQNLNHDAMYWYRQDPGQGLRLIYYSQIVNDFQKGDIAEGYSVSREKKESFPLTVTSAQKNPTAFYLCATSTGGRTEAFFGQGTRLTVV.

The V and J genes are TRBV4-2 and TRBJ1-6, with D perhaps TRBD1 (5 bases). Trimming took 0 bases from V and 0 from J, leaving 9 bases between them. This CDR3 has 17 residues. Germline CDR1 and CDR2: LGHNA and YNFKEQ. The CDR3 loop reads CASSQDGGSSYNSPLHF. CDR3 nucleotides: TGTGCCAGCAGCCAAGATGGGGGGAGCTCCTATAATTCACCCCTCCACTTT.

The V gene is TRBV27, the J gene TRBJ1-2, with 8 nucleotides matching TRBD1. This CDR3 spans 14 amino acids. V dropped 4 bases and J dropped 4; count of bases not matched to a gene: 5. Germline V gene sequence: CDR1 MNHEY, CDR2 SMNVEV (reference sequence). The CDR3 is CASSSRGRVYGYTF. CDR3 bases: TGTGCCAGCAGTTCCAGGGGGCGAGTCTATGGCTACACCTTC.

This chain uses TRBV19 with TRBJ1-1; possible D gene TRBD1, 6 bases. The V and J ends lost 8 bases and 4 bases respectively, with 14 bases between them. This CDR3 is built from 13 residues. CDR1 and CDR2 (germline): LNHDA, SQIVND (reference sequence). CDR3 sequence (DNA): TGTGCCAGTGCCAGAAGGGGGGGCACTGAAGCTTTCTTT. It specifies CASARRGGTEAFF.

This chain links TRBV6-2 or TRBV6-3 with TRBJ2-3, with D possibly matching TRBD2 (5 bases). CDR3 length: 16 residues. Germline lookup yields CDR1 MNHEY and CDR2 SVGEGT. V lost 4 bases to trimming and J lost 4 bases, with 18 bases between them. DNA for the CDR3: TGTGCCAGCAGTTTGGTCTCGGGATCAGTATCAGATACGCAGTATTTT. Translating gives CASSLVSGSVSDTQYF.

V usage is TRBV5-5 and J usage is TRBJ2-2, with D perhaps matching TRBD1 (5 bases). Germline CDR1 is SGHKS and CDR2 is YYEKEE (reference sequence). Trimming cost V 4 bases and J 6 bases, with 19 bases left between them. The CDR3 sequence is 16 residues long. CDR3 sequence reads: CASSRDPGYVAGELFF. As DNA, the CDR3 is TGTGCCAGCAGCAGGGATCCAGGGTATGTGGCCGGGGAGCTGTTTTTT.

This clone was recorded a few times. The chain carries TRBV14 and TRBJ1-1; 7 nucleotides agree with TRBD1. Germline-derived CDR1 and CDR2 are SGHDN and FVKESK. CDR3 length: 13 amino acids. The V gene end was trimmed by 6 bases and the J gene end by 3 bases; junction bases not matched to a gene: 4. The CDR3 bases are TGTGCCAGCAGTCTGCAGGGGGACACTGAAGCTTTCTTT. Translation: CASSLQGDTEAFF.

The chain is built from TRBV6-4 and TRBJ1-2; maybe TRBD1 (6 bases). Germline V lookup: CDR1 MRHNA, CDR2 SNTAGT. Deletions cut 3 bases from V and 0 bases from J, with 8 bases between. The CDR3 runs 14 residues. CDR3 bases: TGTGCCAGCAGTGAATGGACAGCTAACTATGGCTACACCTTC. This translates into CASSEWTANYGYTF.

This clone was recorded once. The chain is built from TRBV27 and TRBJ2-2, with D possibly TRBD2 on 5 matching bases. Germline V gene sequence: CDR1 MNHEY, CDR2 SMNVEV (reference sequence). V was pared by 2 bases and J by 0 bases, with 16 bases between. This CDR3 contains 18 residues. In nucleotides, the CDR3 is TGTGCCAGCAGTTTAACCTGGCTAGCAGAGGCGAACACCGGGGAGCTGTTTTTT. Protein: CASSLTWLAEANTGELFF.

This rearrangement joins TRBV5-1 to TRBJ2-6; 12 bases are a match to TRBD1. V shed 3 bases, J shed 3 bases, and the junction held 4 bases outside the gene matches. The CDR3 length is 17 residues. Germline V gene lookup returns CDR1 SGHRS and CDR2 YFSETQ. The CDR3: CASSYGTGGGGANVLTF. CDR3 bases: TGCGCCAGCAGCTACGGGACAGGGGGCGGTGGGGCCAACGTCCTGACTTTC. The full variable domain, in which reference TRBV5-1 and TRBJ2-6 provide the parts outside the CDR3, is KAGVTQTPRYLIKTRGQQVTLSCSPISGHRSVSWYQQTPGQGLQFLFEYFSETQRNKGNFPGRFSGRQFSNSRSEMNVSTLELGDSALYLCASSYGTGGGGANVLTFGAGSRLTVL.

The chain combines TRBV20-1 with TRBJ1-1; D ambiguous. The CDR3 length is 14 residues. The ends were cut back, 3 bases at V and 0 bases at J, with 11 bases in the middle. Per the germline V gene, CDR1 is DFQATT and CDR2 is SNEGSKA (reference sequence). This CDR3 reads CSASSAGMNTEAFF. In DNA form, the CDR3 reads TGCAGTGCTAGTAGTGCGGGGATGAACACTGAAGCTTTCTTT.

This chain uses TRBV30 with TRBJ1-6, with TRBD1 matching 7 bases. The CDR3 extends over 16 amino acids. With V trimmed by 0 bases and J by 6 bases, 8 bases remained unmatched. Germline CDR1 and CDR2: GTSNPN and SVGIG (reference sequence). The DNA of the CDR3 is TGTGCCTGGAGTGTCAAAACAGGGGTTCCTAATTCACCCCTCCACTTT. Its translation is CAWSVKTGVPNSPLHF.

The gene calls are TRBV28 and TRBJ1-1; 9 bases match TRBD1. The J segment lost 1 base and the V segment lost 5 bases, leaving 5 bases of the junction unmatched. Germline CDR1 MDHEN, CDR2 SYDVKM. This CDR3 spans 15 amino acids. The CDR3 DNA is TGTGCCAGCAGTCCAACGGGACAGGGGAACACTGAAGCTTTCTTT. It translates to CASSPTGQGNTEAFF.

This chain links TRBV9 with TRBJ1-1; 8 bases align to TRBD1. V was pared by 3 bases and J by 4 bases, with 5 bases of the junction left unmatched. Per germline, CDR1 SGDLS and CDR2 YYNGEE. The CDR3 covers 14 residues. For the CDR3, the DNA is TGTGCCAGCAGCGAGGACAGGGAGGTCACTGAAGCTTTCTTT. Translation gives CASSEDREVTEAFF.

This chain links TRBV21-1 with TRBJ1-4; TRBD1 is taken as the D call from the table, unchecked against the DNA. TRBV21-1 is tagged as a pseudogene. The CDR3 spans 18 residues. The CDR3 reads CASSSGQGARLGFEKLFF. Written as DNA, the CDR3 is TGTGCCAGCAGCTCCGGACAGGGGGCTCGGTTGGGTTTTGAAAAACTGTTTTTT.

This rearrangement joins TRBV6-1 to TRBJ1-5; 11 nucleotides line up with TRBD1. CDR1 is MNHNS and CDR2 is SASEGT in the germline V gene. There are 17 residues in the CDR3. Losses at the gene ends were 4 bases for V and 4 bases for J; bases not matched to a gene: 9. The CDR3 nucleotides read TGTGCCAGCAGTGGGACATACGGACAGGGGGCTAATCAGCCCCAGCATTTT. Translation: CASSGTYGQGANQPQHF.

V is TRBV6-5 and J is TRBJ2-7, with TRBD1 identical over 7 bases. The V gene's germline CDR1 is MNHEY and CDR2 SVGAGI. With 4 bases clipped from V and 0 bases from J, the junction kept 3 bases outside the gene matches. This CDR3 spans 14 amino acids. This chain's CDR3 is CASSSTGISYEQYF. CDR3 sequence (DNA): TGTGCCAGCAGTTCGACAGGGATCTCCTACGAGCAGTACTTC.

This clone was counted a few times. The V call is TRBV28, the J call TRBJ2-7; TRBD1 matches 9 bases. Germline CDR1 MDHEN, CDR2 SYDVKM. This CDR3 region has 14 residues. J was trimmed by 6 bases and V by 7 bases; bases with no gene match: 10. The CDR3 bases are TGTGCCAGCAACGAGCCGGGACAGGGCTTCGAGCAGTACTTC. It yields the protein CASNEPGQGFEQYF.

The J gene is TRBJ1-1, the V gene TRBV28; no reliable D call. Trimming left V 4 bases short and J 3 bases short, with 3 bases between. The CDR3 runs 11 residues. Per the germline V gene, CDR1 is MDHEN and CDR2 is SYDVKM. Written as DNA, the CDR3 is TGTGCCAGCAGTTCGTACACTGAAGCTTTCTTT. Its translation: CASSSYTEAFF.

J is TRBJ1-2 and V is TRBV3-1 (or the pseudogene TRBV3-2); 7 bases map to TRBD1. Germline values: CDR1 LGHDT, CDR2 YNNKEL (reference sequence). This CDR3 has 14 residues. The V gene end was trimmed by 7 bases and the J gene end by 0 bases; junction bases not matched to a gene: 5. The DNA for the CDR3 is TGTGCCAGCAAATTGGGACAGACTAACTATGGCTACACCTTC. Translation gives CASKLGQTNYGYTF.

The chain links TRBV20-1 to TRBJ2-7; D unresolved. The CDR3 is 14 residues long. Germline loops: CDR1 DFQATT, CDR2 SNEGSKA (reference sequence). The V gene lost 3 bases and the J gene lost 0 bases, with 12 bases spanning the gap. In DNA, the CDR3 is TGCAGTGCTAGTACCCGGGTAGGCTCCTACGAGCAGTACTTC. This encodes CSASTRVGSYEQYF.

J is TRBJ2-7 and V is TRBV5-5; possible D gene TRBD2, 6 bases. The germline V and J ends were trimmed by 4 bases and 5 bases, with 19 bases remaining between them. Germline-derived CDR1 and CDR2 are SGHKS and YYEKEE (reference sequence). CDR3 length equals 15 residues. In nucleotides, the CDR3 is TGTGCCAGCAGCGTAAGGACTACAAACGCAGACGAGCAGTACTTC. It translates to CASSVRTTNADEQYF. The complete variable domain, with remaining parts taken from reference TRBV5-5 and TRBJ2-7, reads DAGVTQSPTHLIKTRGQQVTLRCSPISGHKSVSWYQQVLGQGPQFIFQYYEKEERGRGNFPDRFSARQFPNYSSELNVNALLLGDSALYLCASSVRTTNADEQYFGPGTRLTVT.

This clone was observed once. The rearrangement joins TRBV4-2 to TRBJ2-7; 9 bases fit TRBD2. Germline CDR1 and CDR2: LGHNA and YNFKEQ. The length of the CDR3 is 16 residues. The V segment lost 4 bases and the J segment 7 bases; nucleotides outside the gene matches: 14. CDR3 bases: TGTGCCAGCAGCCCCCCCGGGACTAGCCCCAGCTGGGAGCAGTACTTC. It codes for CASSPPGTSPSWEQYF.

This clone was counted a few times. The V gene is TRBV27, the J gene TRBJ2-7; possible D gene TRBD1, 7 bases. The CDR3 runs to 13 residues. Germline values: CDR1 MNHEY, CDR2 SMNVEV (reference sequence). V was shortened by 1 base and J by 9 bases, with 13 bases between the two germline ends. DNA for the CDR3: TGTGCCAGCAGTTTATTGGACAGGAGGGGGCAGTACTTC. This translates into CASSLLDRRGQYF.

The rearrangement uses TRBV6-5 and TRBJ2-1, with D possibly TRBD1 on 6 matching bases. Per germline, CDR1 MNHEY and CDR2 SVGAGI. The germline V and J ends were trimmed by 11 bases and 1 base, with 9 bases remaining between them. This CDR3 is built from 12 residues. CDR3 sequence reads: CASRGSYNEQFF. The CDR3 nucleotides read TGTGCCTCCAGGGGTTCCTACAATGAGCAGTTCTTC.